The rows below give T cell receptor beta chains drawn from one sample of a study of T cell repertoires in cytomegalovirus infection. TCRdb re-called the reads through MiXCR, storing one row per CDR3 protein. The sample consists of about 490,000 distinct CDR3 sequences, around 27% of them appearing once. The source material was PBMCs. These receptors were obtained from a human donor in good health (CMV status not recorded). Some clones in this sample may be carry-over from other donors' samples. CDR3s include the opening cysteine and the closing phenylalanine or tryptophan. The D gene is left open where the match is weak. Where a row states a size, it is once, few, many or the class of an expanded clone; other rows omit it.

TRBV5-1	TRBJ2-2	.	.	TGCGCCAGCAGCCCCTACTCGGGCGGCCCGAACACCGGGGAGCTGTTTTTT	CASSPYSGGPNTGELFF
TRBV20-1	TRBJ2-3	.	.	TGCAGTGCTGCAGGGGCCCGTCGGGCTAGCACAGATACGCAGTATTTT	CSAAGARRASTDTQYF
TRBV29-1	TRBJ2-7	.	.	TGCAGCGTTGAAGATGGGGTAAACCGCTACGAGCAGTACTTC	CSVEDGVNRYEQYF
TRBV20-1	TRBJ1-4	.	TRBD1	TGCAGTGCGGTCCGGGACAGGAGAAATGAAAAACTGTTTTTT	CSAVRDRRNEKLFF
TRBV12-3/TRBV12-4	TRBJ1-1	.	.	TGTGCCAGCAGTTTAATGTGGGGAACTGAAGCTTTCTTT	CASSLMWGTEAFF
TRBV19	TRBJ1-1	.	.	TGTGCCAGTAGTTCACCGGGACACGGGAACACTGAAGCTTTCTTT	CASSSPGHGNTEAFF
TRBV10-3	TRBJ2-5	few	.	TGTGCCATCAGTGGGAACAAGTCACAGAGGGAGACCCAGTACTTC	CAISGNKSQRETQYF
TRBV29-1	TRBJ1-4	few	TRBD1	TGCAGCGTGGAAGACAGGGGGCGTGAAAAACTGTTTTTT	CSVEDRGREKLFF
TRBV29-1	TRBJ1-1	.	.	TGCACCGCCCTCACGAACACTGAAGCTTTCTTT	CTALTNTEAFF
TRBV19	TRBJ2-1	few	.	TGTGCCAGTAGTATGGGGGAGAGCTCCTACAATGAGCAGTTCTTC	CASSMGESSYNEQFF
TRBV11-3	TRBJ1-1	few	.	TGTGCCAGCAGCTTAGGGGCCGCAGCTTTCTTT	CASSLGAAAFF
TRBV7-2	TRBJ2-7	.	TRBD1	TGTGCCAGCAGCCTAACGACAGGGTTCCCTCCCTACGAGCAGTACTTC	CASSLTTGFPPYEQYF
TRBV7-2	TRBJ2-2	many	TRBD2	TGTGCCAGCAGCTTCTCTAGCGGGAGGGCCGGCACCGGGGAGCTGTTTTTT	CASSFSSGRAGTGELFF
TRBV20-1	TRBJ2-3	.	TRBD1	TGCAGGGGAGTTGGGACAGGGGGCCCAGATACGCAGTATTTT	CRGVGTGGPDTQYF
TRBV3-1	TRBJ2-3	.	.	TGTGCCAGCAGCCAAGAATTAAAACGCACAGATACGCAGTATTTT	CASSQELKRTDTQYF
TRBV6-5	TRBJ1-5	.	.	TGTGCCAGCAGTAGAACGCAGGGGAGCAATCAGCCCCAGCATTTT	CASSRTQGSNQPQHF
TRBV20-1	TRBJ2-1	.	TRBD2	TGCAGTGCCCTTAGCGGGAGCACCAGCTCCTACAATGAGCAGTTCTTC	CSALSGSTSSYNEQFF
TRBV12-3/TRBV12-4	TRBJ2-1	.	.	TGTGCCAGCAGTCCTCGGGTCCCAAATGAGCAGTTCTTC	CASSPRVPNEQFF
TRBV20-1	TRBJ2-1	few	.	TGCAGTGCTAGCGGGAAGAGCTCCTACAATGAGCAGTTCTTC	CSASGKSSYNEQFF
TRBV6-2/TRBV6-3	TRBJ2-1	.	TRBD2	TGTGCCAGCACCTTACAGAGCGGGAGAACGGGGAATGAGCAGTTCTTC	CASTLQSGRTGNEQFF
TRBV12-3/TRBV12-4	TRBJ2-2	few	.	TGTGCCAGCAGTTCCTCCCTAAGGCCTGGGGAGCTGTTTTTT	CASSSSLRPGELFF
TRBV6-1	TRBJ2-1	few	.	TGTGCCAGCAGTGAAGCCTGGCCGCGGCAGTTCTTC	CASSEAWPRQFF
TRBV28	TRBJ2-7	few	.	TGTGCCAGCAATAAAGGGCTTCCCTACGAGCAGTACTTC	CASNKGLPYEQYF
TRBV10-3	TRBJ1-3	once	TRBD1	TGTGCCACCGGGACAGCTGGAAACACCATATATTTT	CATGTAGNTIYF
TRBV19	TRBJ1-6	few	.	TGTGCCAGTAGTTCTCTCCCACAGGGCGCCTTTAATTCACCCCTCCACTTT	CASSSLPQGAFNSPLHF
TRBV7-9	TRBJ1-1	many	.	TGTGCCAGCAGCTCACCGGGGGGCATTGAAGCTTTCTTT	CASSSPGGIEAFF
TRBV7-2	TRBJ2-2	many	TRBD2	TGTGCCAGCAGCACCTTAGCGGGAAACACCGGGGAGCTGTTTTTT	CASSTLAGNTGELFF
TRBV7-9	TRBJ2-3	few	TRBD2	TGTGCCAGCAGCCCCATAGCGGGCCCAACCTCGAGAACAGATACGCAGTATTTT	CASSPIAGPTSRTDTQYF
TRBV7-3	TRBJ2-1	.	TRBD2	TGTGCCAGCAGCTTAAGGAGCGGGAGAGAACGAAACAATGAGCAGTTCTTC	CASSLRSGRERNNEQFF
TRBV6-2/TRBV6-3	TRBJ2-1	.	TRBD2	TGTGCCAGCAGTTACCGACTAGCGGTCTACAATGAGCAGTTCTTC	CASSYRLAVYNEQFF
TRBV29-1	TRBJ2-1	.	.	TGCAGCGGGGGGGTGAGCTCCTACAATGAGCAGTTCTTC	CSGGVSSYNEQFF
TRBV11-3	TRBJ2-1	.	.	TGTGCCAGCAGCTTAGGACCTTCCTCGAATGAGCAGTTCTTC	CASSLGPSSNEQFF